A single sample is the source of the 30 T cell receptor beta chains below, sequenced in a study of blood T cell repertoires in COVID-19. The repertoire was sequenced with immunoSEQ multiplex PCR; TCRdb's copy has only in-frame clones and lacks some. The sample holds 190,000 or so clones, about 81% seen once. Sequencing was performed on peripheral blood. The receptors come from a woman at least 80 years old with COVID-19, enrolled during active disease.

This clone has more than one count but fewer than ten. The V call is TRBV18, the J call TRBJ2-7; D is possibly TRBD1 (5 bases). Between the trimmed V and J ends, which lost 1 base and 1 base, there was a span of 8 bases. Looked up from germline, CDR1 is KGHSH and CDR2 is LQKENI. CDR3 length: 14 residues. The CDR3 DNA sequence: TGTGCCAGCTCACCACGGCAGGGTTCCTACGAGCAGTACTTC. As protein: CASSPRQGSYEQYF.

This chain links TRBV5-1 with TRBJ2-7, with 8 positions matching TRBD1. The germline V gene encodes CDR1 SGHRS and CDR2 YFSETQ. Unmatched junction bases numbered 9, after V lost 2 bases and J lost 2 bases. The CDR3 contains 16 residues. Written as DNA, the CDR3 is TGCGCCAGCAGCTTCCAGCCCGGGACAGGCGCCTACGAGCAGTACTTC. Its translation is CASSFQPGTGAYEQYF.

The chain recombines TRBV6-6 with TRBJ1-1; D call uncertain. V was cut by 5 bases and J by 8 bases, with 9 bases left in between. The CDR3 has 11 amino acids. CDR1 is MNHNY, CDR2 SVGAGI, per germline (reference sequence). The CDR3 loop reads CASSNAEEAFF. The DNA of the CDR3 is TGTGCCAGCAGTAATGCGGAGGAAGCTTTCTTT.

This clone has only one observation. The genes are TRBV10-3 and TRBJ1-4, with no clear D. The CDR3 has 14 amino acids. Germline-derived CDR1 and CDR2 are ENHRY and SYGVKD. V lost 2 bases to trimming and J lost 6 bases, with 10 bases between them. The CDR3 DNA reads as TGTGCCATCAGTGAGGGGCGCGGGGATGAAAAACTGTTTTTT. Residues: CAISEGRGDEKLFF.

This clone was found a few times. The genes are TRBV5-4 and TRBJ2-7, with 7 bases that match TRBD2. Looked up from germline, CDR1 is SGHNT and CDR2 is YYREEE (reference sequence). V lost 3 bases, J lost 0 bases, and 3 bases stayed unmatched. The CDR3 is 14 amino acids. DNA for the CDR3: TGTGCCAGCAGCTGGGGACTATCCTCCTACGAGCAGTACTTC. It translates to CASSWGLSSYEQYF. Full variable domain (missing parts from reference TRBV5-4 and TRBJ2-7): ETGVTQSPTHLIKTRGQQVTLRCSSQSGHNTVSWYQQALGQGPQFIFQYYREEENGRGNFPPRFSGLQFPNYSSELNVNALELDDSALYLCASSWGLSSYEQYFGPGTRLTVT.

The CDR3 coding sequence is TGTGCCAGCTCCGGGACTAGCGGGTTGAGCGAGCAGTTCTTC. It codes for CASSGTSGLSEQFF. The chain carries TRBV27 and TRBJ2-1; TRBD2 matches at 12 bases. Trimming removed 8 bases from V and 10 bases from J; junction bases left unmatched: 9. The CDR3 length is 14 residues. CDR1 is MNHEY, CDR2 SMNVEV, per germline (reference sequence).

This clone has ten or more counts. CDR3 in amino acids: CASSDPGNTGELFF. The CDR3 DNA reads as TGTGCCAGCAGTGACCCCGGGAACACCGGGGAGCTGTTTTTT. The rearrangement joins TRBV2 to TRBJ2-2; D is unresolved. The CDR3 contains 14 residues. Trimming pared 3 bases from V and 1 base from J, leaving 6 bases between. Germline lookup yields CDR1 SNHLY and CDR2 FYNNEI.

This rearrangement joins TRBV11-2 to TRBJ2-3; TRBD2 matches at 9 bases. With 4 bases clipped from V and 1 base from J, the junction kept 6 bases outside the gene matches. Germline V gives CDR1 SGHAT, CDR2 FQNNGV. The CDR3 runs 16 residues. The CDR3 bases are TGTGCCAGCAGCTCGGGACTAGCACGGGGCACAGATACGCAGTATTTT. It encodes CASSSGLARGTDTQYF.

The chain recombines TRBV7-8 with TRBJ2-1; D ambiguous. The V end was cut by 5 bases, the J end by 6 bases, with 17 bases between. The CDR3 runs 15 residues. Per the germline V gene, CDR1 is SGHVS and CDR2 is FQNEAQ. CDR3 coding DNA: TGTGCCAGCAGCCTTGCAAGGTTCGGGTTCAATGAGCAGTTCTTC. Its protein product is CASSLARFGFNEQFF.

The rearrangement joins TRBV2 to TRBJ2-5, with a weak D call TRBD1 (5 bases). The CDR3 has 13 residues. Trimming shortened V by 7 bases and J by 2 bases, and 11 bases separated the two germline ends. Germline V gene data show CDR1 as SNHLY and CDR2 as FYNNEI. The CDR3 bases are TGTGCCAGCACCCAGACAGTACAAGAGACCCAGTACTTC. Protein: CASTQTVQETQYF.

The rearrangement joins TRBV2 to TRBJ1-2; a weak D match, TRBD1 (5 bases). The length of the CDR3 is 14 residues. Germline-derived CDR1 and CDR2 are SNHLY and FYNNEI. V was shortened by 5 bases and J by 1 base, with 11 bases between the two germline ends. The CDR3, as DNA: TGTGCCAGCAGTTCCTGGGGGGTTAACTATGGCTACACCTTC. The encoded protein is CASSSWGVNYGYTF.

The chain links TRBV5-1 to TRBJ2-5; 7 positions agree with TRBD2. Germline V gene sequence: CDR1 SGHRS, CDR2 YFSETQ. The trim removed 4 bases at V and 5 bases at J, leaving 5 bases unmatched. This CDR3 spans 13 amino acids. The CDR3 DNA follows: TGCGCCAGCAGCCGGGCGGGGGTTGAGACCCAGTACTTC. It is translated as CASSRAGVETQYF. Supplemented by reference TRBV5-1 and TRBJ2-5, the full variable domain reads KAGVTQTPRYLIKTRGQQVTLSCSPISGHRSVSWYQQTPGQGLQFLFEYFSETQRNKGNFPGRFSGRQFSNSRSEMNVSTLELGDSALYLCASSRAGVETQYFGPGTRLLVL.

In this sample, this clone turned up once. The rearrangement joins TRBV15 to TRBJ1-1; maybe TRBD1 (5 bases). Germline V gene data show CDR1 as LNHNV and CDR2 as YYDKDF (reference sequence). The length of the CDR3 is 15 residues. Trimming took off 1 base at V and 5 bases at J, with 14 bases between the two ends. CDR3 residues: CATSRAMAGVTEAFF. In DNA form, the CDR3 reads TGTGCCACCAGCAGAGCCATGGCGGGGGTAACTGAAGCTTTCTTT.

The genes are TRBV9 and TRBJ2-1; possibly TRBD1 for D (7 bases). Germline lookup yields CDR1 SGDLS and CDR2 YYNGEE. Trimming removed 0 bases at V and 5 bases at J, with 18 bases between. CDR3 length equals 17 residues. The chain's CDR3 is CASSVVARRGQNNEQFF. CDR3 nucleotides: TGTGCCAGCAGCGTAGTGGCTCGGCGGGGACAGAACAATGAGCAGTTCTTC.

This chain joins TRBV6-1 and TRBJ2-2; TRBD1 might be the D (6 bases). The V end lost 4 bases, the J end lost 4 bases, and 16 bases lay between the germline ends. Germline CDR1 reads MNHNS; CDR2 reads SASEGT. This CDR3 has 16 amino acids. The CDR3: CASSVTGMTGTGELFF. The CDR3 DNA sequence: TGTGCCAGCAGTGTCACAGGGATGACGGGCACCGGGGAGCTGTTTTTT.

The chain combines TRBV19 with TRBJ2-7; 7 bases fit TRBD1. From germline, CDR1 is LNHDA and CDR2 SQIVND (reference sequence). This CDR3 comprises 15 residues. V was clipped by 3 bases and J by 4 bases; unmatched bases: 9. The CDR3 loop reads CASSMREGGMYEQYF. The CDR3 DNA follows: TGTGCCAGTAGTATGCGTGAAGGGGGCATGTACGAGCAGTACTTC.

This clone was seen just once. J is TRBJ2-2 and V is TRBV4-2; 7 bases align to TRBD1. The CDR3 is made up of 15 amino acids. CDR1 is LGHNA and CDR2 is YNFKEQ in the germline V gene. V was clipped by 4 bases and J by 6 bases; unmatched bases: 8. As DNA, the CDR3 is TGTGCCAGCAGCCCGACAGGGTCCGGTTCCGGGGAGCTGTTTTTT. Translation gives CASSPTGSGSGELFF.

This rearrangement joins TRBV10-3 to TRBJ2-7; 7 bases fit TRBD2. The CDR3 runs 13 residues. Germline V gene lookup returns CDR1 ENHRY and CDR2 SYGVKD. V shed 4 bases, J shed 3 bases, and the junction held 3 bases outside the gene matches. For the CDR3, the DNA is TGTGCCATCAGTGTGCGGGGGAACTACGAGCAGTACTTC. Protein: CAISVRGNYEQYF.

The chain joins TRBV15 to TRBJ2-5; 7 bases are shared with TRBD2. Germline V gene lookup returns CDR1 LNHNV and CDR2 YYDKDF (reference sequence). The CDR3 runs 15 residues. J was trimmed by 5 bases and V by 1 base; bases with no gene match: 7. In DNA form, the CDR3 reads TGTGCCACCAGCAGAGTTGGCGGGAGTGGGGAGACCCAGTACTTC. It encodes CATSRVGGSGETQYF.

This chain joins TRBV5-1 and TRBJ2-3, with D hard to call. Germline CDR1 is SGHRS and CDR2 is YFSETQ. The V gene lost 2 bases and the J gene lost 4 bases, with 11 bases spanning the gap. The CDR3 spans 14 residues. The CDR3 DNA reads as TGCGCCAGCAGCTTCACGGGTTTACCAGATACGCAGTATTTT. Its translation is CASSFTGLPDTQYF.

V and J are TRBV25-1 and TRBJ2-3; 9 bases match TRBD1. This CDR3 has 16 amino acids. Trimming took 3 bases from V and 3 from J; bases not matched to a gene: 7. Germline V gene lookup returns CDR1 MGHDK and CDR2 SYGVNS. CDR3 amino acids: CASSDSGTGTTDTQYF. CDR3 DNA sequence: TGTGCCAGCAGTGACTCTGGGACAGGGACGACAGATACGCAGTATTTT.

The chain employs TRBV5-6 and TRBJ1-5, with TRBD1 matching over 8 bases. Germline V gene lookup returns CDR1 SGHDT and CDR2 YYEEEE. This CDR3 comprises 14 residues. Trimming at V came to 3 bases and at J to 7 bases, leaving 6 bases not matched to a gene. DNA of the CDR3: TGTGCCAGCAGCTCACCGACAGGGGACCAGCCCCAGCATTTT. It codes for CASSSPTGDQPQHF.

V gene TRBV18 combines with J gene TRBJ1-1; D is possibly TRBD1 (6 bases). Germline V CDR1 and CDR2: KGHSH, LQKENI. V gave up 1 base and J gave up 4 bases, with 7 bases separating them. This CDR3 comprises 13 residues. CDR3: CASSPQTGTEAFF. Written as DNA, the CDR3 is TGTGCCAGCTCACCACAGACAGGCACTGAAGCTTTCTTT.

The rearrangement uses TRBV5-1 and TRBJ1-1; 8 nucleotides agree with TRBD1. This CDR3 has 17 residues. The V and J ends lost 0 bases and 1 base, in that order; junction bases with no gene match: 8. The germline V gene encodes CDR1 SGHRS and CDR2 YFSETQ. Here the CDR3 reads CASSLDRQTGENTEAFF. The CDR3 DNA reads TGCGCCAGCAGCTTGGACCGACAGACAGGGGAGAACACTGAAGCTTTCTTT. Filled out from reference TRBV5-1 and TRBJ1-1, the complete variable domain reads KAGVTQTPRYLIKTRGQQVTLSCSPISGHRSVSWYQQTPGQGLQFLFEYFSETQRNKGNFPGRFSGRQFSNSRSEMNVSTLELGDSALYLCASSLDRQTGENTEAFFGQGTRLTVV.

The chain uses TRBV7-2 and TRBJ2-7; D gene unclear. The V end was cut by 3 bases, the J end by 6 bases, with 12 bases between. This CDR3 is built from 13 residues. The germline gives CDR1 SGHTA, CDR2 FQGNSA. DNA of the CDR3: TGTGCCAGCAGCTTGGTTGAGGCTATCGAGCAGTACTTC. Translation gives CASSLVEAIEQYF.

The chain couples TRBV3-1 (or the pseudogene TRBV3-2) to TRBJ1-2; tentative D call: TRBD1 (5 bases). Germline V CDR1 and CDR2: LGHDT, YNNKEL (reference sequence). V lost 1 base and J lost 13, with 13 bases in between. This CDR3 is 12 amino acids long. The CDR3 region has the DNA TGTGCCAGCAGCCAAGGGGGCAGGGCGTGCACCTTC. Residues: CASSQGGRACTF.

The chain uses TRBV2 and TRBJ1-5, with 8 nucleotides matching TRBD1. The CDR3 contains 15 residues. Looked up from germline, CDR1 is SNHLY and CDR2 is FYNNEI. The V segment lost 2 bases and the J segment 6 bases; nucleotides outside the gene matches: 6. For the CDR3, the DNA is TGTGCCAGCAGTGAAACCCGGACAGGGCCTCAGCCCCAGCATTTT. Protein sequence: CASSETRTGPQPQHF.

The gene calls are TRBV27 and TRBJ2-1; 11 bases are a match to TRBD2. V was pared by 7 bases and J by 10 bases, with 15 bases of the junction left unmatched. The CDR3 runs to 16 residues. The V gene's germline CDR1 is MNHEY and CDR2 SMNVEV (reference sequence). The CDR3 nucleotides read TGTGCCAGCACCATAACAATAGCGGGGGGGCTATGGGAGCAGTTCTTC. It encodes CASTITIAGGLWEQFF.

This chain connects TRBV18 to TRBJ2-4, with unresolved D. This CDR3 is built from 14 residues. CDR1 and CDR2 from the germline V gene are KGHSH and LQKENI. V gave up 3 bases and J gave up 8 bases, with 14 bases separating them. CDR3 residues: CASSPPSYGDIQYF. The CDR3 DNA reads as TGTGCCAGCTCACCCCCGTCTTACGGTGACATTCAGTACTTC.

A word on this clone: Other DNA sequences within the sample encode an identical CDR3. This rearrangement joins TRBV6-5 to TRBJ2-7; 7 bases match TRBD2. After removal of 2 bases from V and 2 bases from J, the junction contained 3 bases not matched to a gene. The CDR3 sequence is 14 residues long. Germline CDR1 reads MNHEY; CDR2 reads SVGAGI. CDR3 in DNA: TGTGCCAGCAGTTACGGGAGGGGCCCCTACGAGCAGTACTTC. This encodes CASSYGRGPYEQYF.